This is a list of T cell receptor beta chains from one sample in a study of cytomegalovirus exposure and HLA in healthy donors. Sequencing used immunoSEQ multiplex PCR; TCRdb keeps in-frame clones, though not all of them. The sample comprises some 70,000 clones, 65% to 70% of which are singletons, and approximately 14% rests with the top ten. Specimen: PBMCs. These receptors all stem from a male donor in good health and CMV-seropositive. CDR3s include the opening cysteine and the closing phenylalanine or tryptophan. A D gene is named only where the DNA matches it firmly. Only some rows state a clone size, as once, few, many or a class for expanded clones.

>TRBD1|TRBV28|.|TRBJ1-2
TGTGCCAGCAGTTCGGGGGGGACAGGGGGCAGAGTGCGGGGCTACACCTTC
CASSSGGTGGRVRGYTF
>TRBD1|TRBV11-2|.|TRBJ2-2
TGTGCCAGCAGCTTAGGGACAGGCTACACCGGGGAGCTGTTTTTT
CASSLGTGYTGELFF
>TRBD1|TRBV5-4|.|TRBJ2-5
TGCGCCAGCAGCCAGCTTCCGGGACAGGGCCCCCAGTACTTC
CASSQLPGQGPQYF
>.|TRBV15|.|TRBJ2-1
TGTGCCACCAGCAGAGCCCTAGTCGTTGAGCAGTTCTTC
CATSRALVVEQFF
>.|TRBV9|.|TRBJ1-2
TGTGCCAGCAGCGCGTCCAGGGTGGCTAACTATGGCTACACCTTC
CASSASRVANYGYTF
>TRBD2|TRBV27|once|TRBJ2-7
TGTGCCAGCAGTTTATCGCTGGGGAGGGTTTACGAGCAGTACTTC
CASSLSLGRVYEQYF
>.|TRBV5-1|.|TRBJ2-7
TGCGCCAGCCGGGGAGCGACCTACGAGCAGTACTTC
CASRGATYEQYF
>.|TRBV7-2|few|TRBJ1-3
TGTGCCAGCAGCCCCGCGAGCTCTGGAAACACCATATATTTT
CASSPASSGNTIYF
>TRBD1|TRBV4-3|.|TRBJ1-2
TGCGCCAGCAGCCACGAGGGACAGGCCCTATCGGGCTACACCTTC
CASSHEGQALSGYTF
>.|TRBV4-1|few|TRBJ2-5
TGCGCCAGCAGCCAAGAGCGAGGCCACTACGTCCAAGAGACCCAGTACTTC
CASSQERGHYVQETQYF
>.|TRBV18|.|TRBJ2-3
TGTGCCAGCTCACCAAACAGAGCTAGCACAGATACGCAGTATTTT
CASSPNRASTDTQYF